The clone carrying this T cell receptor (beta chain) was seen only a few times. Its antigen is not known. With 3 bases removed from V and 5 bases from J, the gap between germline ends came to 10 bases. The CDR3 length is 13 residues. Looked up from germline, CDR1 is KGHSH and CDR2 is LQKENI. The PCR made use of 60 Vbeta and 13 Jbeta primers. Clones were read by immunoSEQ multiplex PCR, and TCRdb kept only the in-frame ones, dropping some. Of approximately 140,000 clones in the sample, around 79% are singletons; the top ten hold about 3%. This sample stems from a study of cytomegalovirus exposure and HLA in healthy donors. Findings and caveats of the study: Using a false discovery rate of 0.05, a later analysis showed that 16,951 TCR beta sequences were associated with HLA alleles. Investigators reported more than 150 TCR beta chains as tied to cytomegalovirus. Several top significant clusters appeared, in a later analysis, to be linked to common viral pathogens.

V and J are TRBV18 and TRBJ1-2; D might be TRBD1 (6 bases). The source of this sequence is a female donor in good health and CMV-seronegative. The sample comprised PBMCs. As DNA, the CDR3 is TGTGCCAGCTCACCGGACAGAGAATATGGCTACACCTTC. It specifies CASSPDREYGYTF.